These 6 T cell receptor beta chains originate from one sample sequenced in a study of cytomegalovirus exposure and HLA in healthy donors. Assay used: immunoSEQ multiplex PCR; TCRdb lists only in-frame clones, some missing. The sample holds over 200,000 clones; 90% are singletons and the top ten take under 0.45%. The specimen sequenced was PBMCs. The origin of the receptors is a young woman in good health and CMV-seronegative.

The V call is TRBV5-1, the J call TRBJ2-7; D remains unclear. V was pared by 0 bases and J by 3 bases, with 7 bases between. The CDR3 has 13 amino acids. CDR1 and CDR2 (germline): SGHRS, YFSETQ. CDR3 sequence reads: CASSLGEHYEQYV. CDR3 nucleotides: TGCGCCAGCAGCTTGGGCGAACACTACGAGCAGTACGTC.

The chain uses TRBV2 and TRBJ2-5, with 7 bases aligning to TRBD2. CDR1 is SNHLY, CDR2 FYNNEI, per germline. The CDR3 has 16 amino acids. The V gene end was trimmed by 7 bases and the J gene end by 4 bases; junction bases not matched to a gene: 15. CDR3 nucleotides: TGTGCCAGCAACTCAGTAGCGGGTGTTGCGATAGAGACCCAGTACTTC. It codes for CASNSVAGVAIETQYF.

This rearrangement joins TRBV9 to TRBJ1-1; D call uncertain. V shed 0 bases and J shed 5 bases, with 8 bases lying between them. CDR3 length: 13 residues. In germline, CDR1 is SGDLS, CDR2 YYNGEE. The CDR3 spells CASSVVSRTEAFF. In nucleotides, the CDR3 is TGTGCCAGCAGCGTAGTCTCTAGGACTGAAGCTTTCTTT. The full variable domain, completed using reference TRBV9 and TRBJ1-1, is DSGVTQTPKHLITATGQRVTLRCSPRSGDLSVYWYQQSLDQGLQFLIQYYNGEERAKGNILERFSAQQFPDLHSELNLSSLELGDSALYFCASSVVSRTEAFFGQGTRLTVV.

The gene calls are TRBV28 and TRBJ1-1; no clear D. The CDR3 runs to 13 residues. Germline V gives CDR1 MDHEN, CDR2 SYDVKM. V was cut by 3 bases and J by 0 bases, with 5 bases left in between. The CDR3 DNA is TGTGCCAGCAGTTTCGGGATGAACACTGAAGCTTTCTTT. Protein: CASSFGMNTEAFF.

This chain links TRBV29-1 with TRBJ2-7; possible D gene TRBD2, 6 bases. The CDR3 runs to 14 residues. V was clipped by 2 bases and J by 6 bases, with 17 bases between them. CDR1 is SQVTM, CDR2 ANQGSEA, per germline. As DNA, the CDR3 is TGCAGCGTTGAAATAGGCGCAGGACTACGCGAGCAGTACTTC. Protein sequence: CSVEIGAGLREQYF.

The DNA of the CDR3 is TGTGCCAGCAGTCAGAGGGACCAAGAGACCCAGTACTTC. Protein sequence: CASSQRDQETQYF. The chain joins TRBV28 to TRBJ2-5; perhaps TRBD2 as D (5 bases). V was shortened by 5 bases and J by 0 bases, with 7 bases between the two germline ends. The CDR3 sequence is 13 residues long. Germline V gene lookup returns CDR1 MDHEN and CDR2 SYDVKM.